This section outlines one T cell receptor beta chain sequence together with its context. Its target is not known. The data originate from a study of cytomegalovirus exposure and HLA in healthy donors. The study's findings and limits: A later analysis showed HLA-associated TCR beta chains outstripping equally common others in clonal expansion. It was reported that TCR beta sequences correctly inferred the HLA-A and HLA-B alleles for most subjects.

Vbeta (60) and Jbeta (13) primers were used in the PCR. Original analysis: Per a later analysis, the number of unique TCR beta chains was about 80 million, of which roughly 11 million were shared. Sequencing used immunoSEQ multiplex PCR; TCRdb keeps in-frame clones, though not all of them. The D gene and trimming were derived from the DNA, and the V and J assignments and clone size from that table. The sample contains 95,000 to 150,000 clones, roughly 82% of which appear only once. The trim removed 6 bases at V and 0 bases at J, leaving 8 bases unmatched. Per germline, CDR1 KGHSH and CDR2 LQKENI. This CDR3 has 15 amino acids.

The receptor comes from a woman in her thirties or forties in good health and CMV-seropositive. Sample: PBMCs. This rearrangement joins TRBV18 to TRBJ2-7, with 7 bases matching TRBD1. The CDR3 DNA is TGTGCCAGCTCTCCCAGGGGGACGGTCTCCTACGAGCAGTACTTC. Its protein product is CASSPRGTVSYEQYF.